The 22 T cell receptor beta chains listed next were all sequenced from one sample in a study of shared clonotypes between healthy human individuals. Assay: immunoSEQ multiplex PCR; the TCRdb copy retains only in-frame clones and omits some. The repertoire holds 980,000 or so clones, more than 75% seen once, with approximately 1.5% in the top ten. Sequencing was carried out using memory CD4+ T cells sorted from blood. The subset: CD45RA-negative fraction. All receptors come from a young man in good health.

The chain joins TRBV11-2 to TRBJ2-1, with D possibly matching TRBD2 (6 bases). V was pared by 5 bases and J by 4 bases, with 15 bases between. Looked up from germline, CDR1 is SGHAT and CDR2 is FQNNGV. This CDR3 comprises 15 residues. CDR3 nucleotide sequence: TGTGCCAGCAGCACACAGACTAGTAGATACAATGAGCAGTTCTTC. Amino acid sequence: CASSTQTSRYNEQFF.

This clone occurred a few times. The chain is built from TRBV19 and TRBJ1-2; TRBD1 matches at 8 bases. Germline values: CDR1 LNHDA, CDR2 SQIVND (reference sequence). This CDR3 region has 13 residues. Germline trimming cut 8 bases from V and 5 bases from J; bases unmatched to any gene: 7. CDR3 sequence reads: CASGDRGGYGYTF. CDR3 coding DNA: TGTGCCAGTGGAGACAGGGGAGGGTATGGCTACACCTTC.

The CDR3 nucleotides are TGTGCCAGCAGTGACGGGGCCACCTTGACCTTC. It is translated as CASSDGATLTF. The chain is built from TRBV2 and TRBJ1-2; tentative D call: TRBD1 (5 bases). The ends were cut back, 3 bases at V and 14 bases at J, with 13 bases in the middle. There are 11 residues in the CDR3. CDR1 is SNHLY, CDR2 FYNNEI, per germline.

Concerning this clone itself: The sample holds other DNA sequences that translate to the same CDR3. This chain links TRBV5-1 with TRBJ1-3; weak D call: TRBD1 (5 bases). This CDR3 is built from 14 residues. The V and J ends lost 2 bases and 0 bases respectively, with 6 bases between them. Germline-derived CDR1 and CDR2 are SGHRS and YFSETQ. The CDR3 spells CASSFGTSGNTIYF. For the CDR3, the DNA is TGCGCCAGCAGCTTTGGGACCTCTGGAAACACCATATATTTT. The complete variable domain, with remaining parts taken from reference TRBV5-1 and TRBJ1-3, reads KAGVTQTPRYLIKTRGQQVTLSCSPISGHRSVSWYQQTPGQGLQFLFEYFSETQRNKGNFPGRFSGRQFSNSRSEMNVSTLELGDSALYLCASSFGTSGNTIYFGEGSWLTVV.

The chain employs TRBV12-5 and TRBJ2-3; 8 bases agree with TRBD2. Germline assignment: CDR1 LGHNT and CDR2 FRNRAP. CDR3 length: 15 amino acids. V shed 1 base, J shed 1 base, and the junction held 1 base outside the gene matches. In DNA, the CDR3 is TGTGCTAGTGGTTTGGAGACTAGCGGCACAGATACGCAGTATTTT. As protein: CASGLETSGTDTQYF.

V gene TRBV18 combines with J gene TRBJ1-2, with 8 bases that match TRBD1. Looked up from germline, CDR1 is KGHSH and CDR2 is LQKENI. There are 17 residues in the CDR3. Trimming at V came to 4 bases and at J to 0 bases, leaving 10 bases not matched to a gene. CDR3 DNA sequence: TGTGCCAGCTCACGAACAACAGGGGGTCTAGCTAACTATGGCTACACCTTC. It is translated as CASSRTTGGLANYGYTF.

The chain uses TRBV4-1 and TRBJ1-6, with 7 bases aligning to TRBD1. This CDR3 is built from 18 residues. J lost 6 bases, V lost 0 bases, and 11 bases had no gene match. The V gene's germline CDR1 is MGHRA and CDR2 YSYEKL. The CDR3 DNA is TGCGCCAGCAGCCAAGAGCCTCCTTGGACAGGTGGTAATTCACCCCTCCACTTT. It codes for CASSQEPPWTGGNSPLHF.

This clone was seen at least ten times. The rearrangement links TRBV7-9 to TRBJ2-1; weak D call: TRBD2 (5 bases). CDR3 length equals 12 residues. CDR1 and CDR2 from the germline V gene are SEHNR and FQNEAQ (reference sequence). Between the trimmed V and J ends, which lost 5 bases and 11 bases, there was a span of 13 bases. The CDR3 region is CASSPSNAQQFF. CDR3 nucleotides: TGTGCCAGCAGCCCTAGCAACGCACAGCAGTTCTTC.

This clone was detected only once. The chain is built from TRBV5-6 and TRBJ1-5, with a weak D call TRBD1 (5 bases). V was cut by 0 bases and J by 9 bases, with 7 bases left in between. The CDR3 is made up of 12 amino acids. Looked up from germline, CDR1 is SGHDT and CDR2 is YYEEEE. Here the CDR3 reads CASSLDGGPQHF. CDR3 in DNA: TGTGCCAGCAGCTTGGATGGGGGGCCCCAGCATTTT.

This clone is a singleton in its sample. V gene TRBV5-1 combines with J gene TRBJ2-2; possible D gene TRBD2, 5 bases. Germline CDR1 and CDR2: SGHRS and YFSETQ. V lost 5 bases, J lost 0 bases, and 8 bases lay in between. The CDR3 is 14 amino acids. CDR3 sequence (DNA): TGCGCCAGCAGGGTCGGGACGAACACCGGGGAGCTGTTTTTT. It translates to CASRVGTNTGELFF. The whole variable domain, filled in from reference TRBV5-1 and TRBJ2-2, reads KAGVTQTPRYLIKTRGQQVTLSCSPISGHRSVSWYQQTPGQGLQFLFEYFSETQRNKGNFPGRFSGRQFSNSRSEMNVSTLELGDSALYLCASRVGTNTGELFFGEGSRLTVL.

The chain employs TRBV30 and TRBJ1-2; 7 positions match TRBD1. With V trimmed by 5 bases and J by 3 bases, 6 bases remained unmatched. The CDR3 has 13 amino acids. The germline V gene has CDR1 GTSNPN and CDR2 SVGIG (reference sequence). This chain's CDR3 is CAWQTGTDYGYTF. The CDR3 DNA reads TGTGCCTGGCAGACAGGGACGGACTATGGCTACACCTTC.

Note on this clone: Additional DNA sequences in this sample encode the identical CDR3. CDR3 nucleotide sequence: TGTGCCAGCAGTGAGGGGGGCAATCAGCCCCAGCATTTT. It yields the protein CASSEGGNQPQHF. The chain carries TRBV6-1 and TRBJ1-5, with a weak D call TRBD1 (5 bases). Deletions cut 3 bases from V and 2 bases from J, with 5 bases between. The CDR3 contains 13 residues. Germline assignment: CDR1 MNHNS and CDR2 SASEGT.

This clone was seen once. The V and J genes are TRBV18 and TRBJ1-2, with a weak D call TRBD1 (5 bases). The V gene's germline CDR1 is KGHSH and CDR2 LQKENI. Deletions cut 3 bases from V and 8 bases from J, with 16 bases between. There are 14 residues in the CDR3. As DNA, the CDR3 is TGTGCCAGCTCACCTAACGGGGGAAGGGACGGCTACACCTTC. This gives the protein CASSPNGGRDGYTF.

The V and J genes are TRBV28 and TRBJ2-3; D call uncertain. Deletions cut 5 bases from V and 4 bases from J, with 7 bases between. The CDR3 covers 12 residues. Germline V gene sequence: CDR1 MDHEN, CDR2 SYDVKM. The CDR3 reads CASSHPPDTQYF. CDR3 DNA: TGTGCCAGCAGTCATCCCCCAGATACGCAGTATTTT.

V usage is TRBV7-2 and J usage is TRBJ1-2; TRBD1 might be the D (5 bases). V dropped 5 bases and J dropped 3 bases, with 16 bases sitting between them. CDR3 size: 15 residues. Looked up from germline, CDR1 is SGHTA and CDR2 is FQGNSA. CDR3 nucleotides: TGTGCCAGCAGCCCCGGGCGGGGGGTGGACTATGGCTACACCTTC. Encoded protein: CASSPGRGVDYGYTF.

In this sample, this clone turned up once. The genes are TRBV20-1 and TRBJ2-7, with D unclear. CDR1 is DFQATT, CDR2 SNEGSKA, per germline (reference sequence). Trimming removed 8 bases at V and 1 base at J, with 9 bases between. CDR3 length: 11 amino acids. The CDR3 bases are TGCAGTCTCACCAATTCCTACGAGCAGTACTTC. Amino acids: CSLTNSYEQYF.

The chain carries TRBV6-1 and TRBJ2-2; possibly TRBD1 or TRBD2 for D (5 bases each). V was trimmed by 3 bases and J by 7 bases, leaving 21 bases between them. The CDR3 sequence is 17 residues long. Germline CDR1 is MNHNS and CDR2 is SASEGT. CDR3 residues: CASSDSFRGLGIGELFF. The CDR3 DNA sequence: TGTGCCAGCAGTGATTCCTTTCGGGGCCTGGGGATCGGGGAGCTGTTTTTT.

The chain is built from TRBV30 and TRBJ2-7; 8 bases agree with TRBD2. The CDR3 loop spans 14 amino acids. With 2 bases clipped from V and 2 bases from J, the junction kept 5 bases outside the gene matches. Germline V gene sequence: CDR1 GTSNPN, CDR2 SVGIG (reference sequence). CDR3 bases: TGTGCCTGGAGTAAGGGACTAGGAGCCTACGAGCAGTACTTC. Its protein is CAWSKGLGAYEQYF.

The chain combines TRBV15 with TRBJ1-1; TRBD1 agrees at 12 bases. Germline V lookup: CDR1 LNHNV, CDR2 YYDKDF (reference sequence). This CDR3 region has 15 residues. Germline trimming cut 5 bases from V and 4 bases from J; bases unmatched to any gene: 5. CDR3 sequence reads: CATSRDRGLSTEAFF. For the CDR3, the DNA is TGTGCCACCAGCCGGGACAGGGGGCTGAGCACTGAAGCTTTCTTT.

The table lists this clone with a count of one. This rearrangement joins TRBV7-2 to TRBJ2-7, with D perhaps TRBD2 (5 bases). CDR1 and CDR2 (germline): SGHTA, FQGNSA. The CDR3 totals 12 residues. The V and J ends lost 5 bases and 11 bases respectively, with 16 bases between them. CDR3 DNA sequence: TGTGCCAGCAGCCCGTCCAGCGGTAGGAAGTACTTC. This sequence encodes CASSPSSGRKYF.

This chain connects TRBV27 to TRBJ2-2, with a possible D match to TRBD2 (5 bases). The V and J ends lost 7 bases and 0 bases respectively, with 15 bases between them. CDR3 length: 16 residues. CDR1 MNHEY and CDR2 SMNVEV come from the germline V gene (reference sequence). CDR3 amino acids: CASNKGVGANTGELFF. For the CDR3, the DNA is TGTGCCAGCAATAAAGGCGTGGGAGCGAACACCGGGGAGCTGTTTTTT.

V is TRBV30 and J is TRBJ1-4; D unresolved. V lost 3 bases and J lost 3, with 11 bases in between. CDR3 size: 14 residues. Germline V gene data show CDR1 as GTSNPN and CDR2 as SVGIG (reference sequence). The CDR3 bases are TGTGCCTGGAGAGATACGGGGTCTAATGAAAAACTGTTTTTT. Translating it yields CAWRDTGSNEKLFF.